The 14 T cell receptor beta chains below were found in one sample sequenced in a study of blood T cell repertoires in COVID-19. Repertoires were generated with immunoSEQ multiplex PCR, while TCRdb's copy carries only in-frame clones and drops some. The sample holds under 400,000 clones, under 90% seen once. The sample was peripheral blood. These receptors all come from a woman in her twenties or thirties with COVID-19, enrolled during active disease.

The V and J genes are TRBV11-2 and TRBJ2-5; the match to TRBD2 covers 14 bases. Germline trimming cut 5 bases from V and 5 bases from J; bases unmatched to any gene: 7. The CDR3 sequence is 16 residues long. From germline, CDR1 is SGHAT and CDR2 FQNNGV. CDR3 in amino acids: CASSPLGTSGSETQYF. The CDR3 DNA reads TGTGCCAGCAGCCCACTCGGGACTAGCGGGAGTGAGACCCAGTACTTC. The variable domain in full, completed from reference TRBV11-2 and TRBJ2-5, reads EAGVAQSPRYKIIEKRQSVAFWCNPISGHATLYWYQQILGQGPKLLIQFQNNGVVDDSQLPKDRFSAERLKGVDSTLKIQPAKLEDSAVYLCASSPLGTSGSETQYFGPGTRLLVL.

In its sample, this clone was seen once. This chain joins TRBV5-1 and TRBJ2-1; 12 bases line up with TRBD2. V trimming: 0 bases; J trimming: 4 bases; junction bases outside the gene matches: 5. Germline values: CDR1 SGHRS, CDR2 YFSETQ. The CDR3 consists of 17 residues. CDR3 sequence reads: CASSLDPSGRDYNEQFF. In nucleotides, the CDR3 is TGCGCCAGCAGCTTGGACCCTAGCGGGAGGGATTACAATGAGCAGTTCTTC.

This chain joins TRBV19 and TRBJ1-1; D gene uncertain. Trimming removed 0 bases from V and 3 bases from J, with 8 bases in between. From germline, CDR1 is LNHDA and CDR2 SQIVND (reference sequence). The CDR3 has 14 amino acids. The DNA for the CDR3 is TGTGCCAGTAGTATAGATGGCTTCTACACTGAAGCTTTCTTT. Amino acid sequence: CASSIDGFYTEAFF.

The chain has TRBV7-8 and TRBJ1-1; no reliable D call. Between the trimmed V and J ends, which lost 4 bases and 4 bases, there was a span of 10 bases. CDR3 length: 13 amino acids. Germline assignment: CDR1 SGHVS and CDR2 FQNEAQ. The CDR3 region is CASSSTILTEAFF. The CDR3 coding sequence is TGTGCCAGCAGCTCAACAATTCTCACTGAAGCTTTCTTT.

This CDR3 is CASSRDTAPYEQYF. Written as DNA, the CDR3 is TGCGCCAGCAGCCGGGACACGGCCCCTTACGAGCAGTACTTC. The J gene is TRBJ2-7, the V gene TRBV5-1, with a tentative D call TRBD1 (6 bases). V was clipped by 4 bases and J by 4 bases, with 15 bases between them. In germline, CDR1 is SGHRS, CDR2 YFSETQ. The CDR3 totals 14 residues. The variable domain in full, with the rest retrieved from reference TRBV5-1 and TRBJ2-7, is KAGVTQTPRYLIKTRGQQVTLSCSPISGHRSVSWYQQTPGQGLQFLFEYFSETQRNKGNFPGRFSGRQFSNSRSEMNVSTLELGDSALYLCASSRDTAPYEQYFGPGTRLTVT.

The chain carries TRBV5-1 and TRBJ2-6; 7 positions match TRBD1. Trimming cost V 0 bases and J 1 base; bases outside gene matches: 7. The germline gives CDR1 SGHRS, CDR2 YFSETQ. The CDR3 runs 18 residues. The CDR3 sequence is CASSLDQDRTSGANVLTF. In nucleotides, the CDR3 is TGCGCCAGCAGCTTGGATCAGGACAGGACATCTGGGGCCAACGTCCTGACTTTC.

The chain couples TRBV30 to TRBJ2-2; 8 nucleotides match TRBD2. The length of the CDR3 is 15 residues. J was trimmed by 7 bases and V by 0 bases; bases with no gene match: 7. Looked up from germline, CDR1 is GTSNPN and CDR2 is SVGIG (reference sequence). The CDR3 reads CAWSVGLAGDGELFF. The DNA of the CDR3 is TGTGCCTGGAGTGTAGGGCTAGCGGGTGACGGGGAGCTGTTTTTT.

V is TRBV29-1 and J is TRBJ2-1; a weak D match, TRBD2 (6 bases). V lost 3 bases and J 12 bases, leaving 18 bases between the germline ends. This CDR3 spans 13 amino acids. Germline V gene data show CDR1 as SQVTM and CDR2 as ANQGSEA. CDR3 sequence reads: CSVERGASYGQFF. Written as DNA, the CDR3 is TGCAGCGTTGAGCGGGGAGCCTCGTATGGGCAGTTCTTC.

The chain links TRBV29-1 to TRBJ2-1; a possible D gene is TRBD2 (6 bases). The CDR3 length is 18 residues. CDR1 and CDR2 (germline): SQVTM, ANQGSEA. With 8 bases removed from V and 0 bases from J, the gap between germline ends came to 26 bases. Written as DNA, the CDR3 is TGCAGCTCCCAGAGTCGGGGGAAGGAAAGGAGCTCCTACAATGAGCAGTTCTTC. This translates into CSSQSRGKERSSYNEQFF.

The gene calls are TRBV7-3 and TRBJ2-2; D is possibly TRBD2 (6 bases). The CDR3 has 16 residues. Germline V gives CDR1 SGHTA, CDR2 FQGTGA. V was shortened by 3 bases and J by 4 bases, with 15 bases between the two germline ends. As DNA, the CDR3 is TGTGCCAGCAGCTTTGGCCAGGGAGGTAGCACCGGGGAGCTGTTTTTT. This encodes CASSFGQGGSTGELFF.

This clone has just a few counts. The rearrangement joins TRBV5-5 to TRBJ2-7; 8 nucleotides line up with TRBD1. This CDR3 is built from 15 residues. V lost 0 bases and J lost 0; bases outside the gene matches: 2. Germline values: CDR1 SGHKS, CDR2 YYEKEE (reference sequence). CDR3 bases: TGTGCCAGCAGCTTGGATGGGACAGGCTCCTACGAGCAGTACTTC. Its translation: CASSLDGTGSYEQYF.

The chain is built from TRBV10-1 and TRBJ1-5; 7 positions agree with TRBD1. CDR3 size: 14 residues. Germline V gene data show CDR1 as WNHNN and CDR2 as SYGVQD (reference sequence). Losses at the gene ends were 5 bases for V and 4 bases for J; bases not matched to a gene: 5. CDR3 amino acids: CASSRGTANQPQHF. In DNA form, the CDR3 reads TGCGCCAGCAGTCGGGGGACAGCTAATCAGCCCCAGCATTTT.

CDR3 amino acids: CASSAEQGGNEKLFF. CDR3 in DNA: TGTGCCAGTAGTGCCGAGCAGGGTGGGAATGAAAAACTGTTTTTT. V is TRBV19 and J is TRBJ1-4, with TRBD1 as a possible D gene (5 bases). The CDR3 contains 15 residues. Germline V CDR1 and CDR2: LNHDA, SQIVND (reference sequence). V was pared by 5 bases and J by 5 bases, with 15 bases between.

The chain has TRBV24-1 and TRBJ2-1; D is unclear. The CDR3 contains 17 residues. With 4 bases removed from V and 8 bases from J, the gap between germline ends came to 23 bases. From germline, CDR1 is KGHDR and CDR2 SFDVKD. CDR3 nucleotides: TGTGCCACCAGTGAGCTCGCATCACGAAGGAGCAGCGATGAGCAGTTCTTC. It is translated as CATSELASRRSSDEQFF.